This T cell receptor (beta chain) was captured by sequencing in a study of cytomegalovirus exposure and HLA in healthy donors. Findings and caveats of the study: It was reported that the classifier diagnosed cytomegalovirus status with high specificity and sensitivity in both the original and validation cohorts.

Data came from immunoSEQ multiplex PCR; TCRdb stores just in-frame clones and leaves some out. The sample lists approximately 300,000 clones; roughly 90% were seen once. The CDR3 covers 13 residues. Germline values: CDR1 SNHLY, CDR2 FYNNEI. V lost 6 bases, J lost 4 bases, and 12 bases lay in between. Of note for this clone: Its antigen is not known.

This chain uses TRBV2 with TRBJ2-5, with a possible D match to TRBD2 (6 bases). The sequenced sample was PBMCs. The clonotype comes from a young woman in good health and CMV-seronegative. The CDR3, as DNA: TGTGCCAGCAGGTTGGGGGGAGTAGAGACCCAGTACTTC. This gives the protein CASRLGGVETQYF. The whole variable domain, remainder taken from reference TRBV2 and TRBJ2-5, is EPEVTQTPSHQVTQMGQEVILRCVPISNHLYFYWYRQILGQKVEFLVSFYNNEISEKSEIFDDQFSVERPDGSNFTLKIRSTKLEDSAMYFCASRLGGVETQYFGPGTRLLVL.